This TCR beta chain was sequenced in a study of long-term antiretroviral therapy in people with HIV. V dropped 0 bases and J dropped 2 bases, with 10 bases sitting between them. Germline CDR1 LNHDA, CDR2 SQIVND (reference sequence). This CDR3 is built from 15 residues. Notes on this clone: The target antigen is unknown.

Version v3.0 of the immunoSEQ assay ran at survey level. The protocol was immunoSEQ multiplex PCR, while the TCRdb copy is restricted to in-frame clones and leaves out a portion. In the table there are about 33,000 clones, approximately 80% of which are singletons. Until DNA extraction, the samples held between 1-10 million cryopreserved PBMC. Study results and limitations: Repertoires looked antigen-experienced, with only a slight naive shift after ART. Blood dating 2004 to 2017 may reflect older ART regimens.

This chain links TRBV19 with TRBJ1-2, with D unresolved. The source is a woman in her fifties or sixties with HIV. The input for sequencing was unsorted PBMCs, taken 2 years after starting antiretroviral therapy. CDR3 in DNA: TGTGCCAGTAGTATAGATTACGGACGAAACTATGGCTACACCTTC. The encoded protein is CASSIDYGRNYGYTF.